The source of this T cell receptor (beta chain) is a study of blood T cell repertoires in COVID-19 (TCRdb year 2020). Describing the broader study: Collaborator samples came from the United States, Italy and Spain and covered acute and convalescent phases of COVID-19. The prospective study material was composed of cDNA or gDNA derived from T cells, B-cell-depleted T cells, or PBMCs. Subjects who had been exposed to COVID-19, were actively infected with it, or had recovered from it provided the deeply sampled blood TCRbeta repertoires that made up the dataset. A freely available public database, intended as a resource for researchers studying the immune response to SARS-CoV-2, is where the repertoires were released. Samples came from the ongoing ImmuneRACE study (first 160 participants) plus 1,254 subjects from 6 global collaborators. The sample metadata nearly always contained a de-identified subject ID, COVID-19 status, age in years and sex. Where available, HLA class I and class II types were taken from metadata supplied by the sample provider and were not determined by assay-based typing. Overall study results and their limits: The quantity of clinical and demographic metadata differed by source and by participant and was supplied without curation.

Concerning this clone itself: Its binding antigen is unknown. Base qualities are not provided; no much larger clone lies one nucleotide away.

TCRbeta CDR3 regions were amplified from genomic DNA using the immunoSEQ Assay, a bias-controlled multiplex PCR. The paper's data handling went like this. Within the assay, amplification of reference gene primers was used to estimate how many nucleated cells each sample contained. To quantify the absolute abundance of each unique TCRbeta CDR3 rearrangement, sequence reads were collapsed and filtered. For each sample, productive Simpson clonality was calculated as the square root of Simpson's diversity index over productive rearrangements. TCRdb limited this immuneACCESS table to in-frame rearrangements with V and J called. A share of clones is missing; checked studies link under half to unresolved V genes, and the rest is unexplained. V, J and clone size were drawn from that table, and D and trimming were deduced from the DNA. Within this sample are around 12,000 clones, with approximately 91% of them counted one time only. About 14% of the sample lies in the top ten.

The collaborating institutions used their own protocols to collect whole blood in K2EDTA tubes. For TCRbeta analysis, collaborator samples were shipped as frozen whole blood, as isolated PBMCs, or as DNA extracted from either sample type. The TCR originated in a human donor in a cohort sampled during active COVID-19. The sequenced sample consisted of peripheral blood.

The CDR3 reads as follows: CTSSLPGLGYEQYF. The nucleotides are TGCACCAGCAGCCTTCCGGGACTAGGGTACGAGCAGTACTTC. The sequence is built from TRBV1 and TRBJ2-7; TRBD2, the table's D call, lacks a check against the DNA. TRBV1 is marked as a pseudogene. From the cysteine through the phenylalanine, the CDR3 covers 14 amino acids. The retained sequence is limited to the CDR3, 42 bases, with the frame set at the first base.